This TCR beta chain was sequenced during a study of CD8+ T cells in alopecia areata. This CDR3 has 15 amino acids. Trimming stripped 1 base from V and 9 bases from J, with 17 bases between. The germline V gene encodes CDR1 SGHDT and CDR2 YYEEEE. Regarding the study as a whole: Uncertain still, given a single nonresponder, is whether baseline CD8+ expansion links to response.

Treatment meaning: oral pan-JAK inhibitor, 5-10 mg twice daily. Investigators isolated RNA and reverse transcribed it into cDNA to act as the sequencing template. Generated by immunoSEQ multiplex PCR, the TCRdb table keeps only in-frame clones and is missing some. The table includes some 200,000 clones, roughly 64% detected once. This clone came up a few times. Antigen specificity is unknown. J is TRBJ2-1 and V is TRBV5-6; D is perhaps TRBD1 or TRBD2 (5 bases each). This clonotype was obtained from a human donor with alopecia areata. The specimen comprised CD4+ T cells sorted from blood, sampled at week 24, from a patient treated with tofacitinib. The CDR3 nucleotides are TGTGCCAGCAGCTTGTGGGACCTCCGAGGAGGTGAGCAGTTCTTC. Protein product: CASSLWDLRGGEQFF.